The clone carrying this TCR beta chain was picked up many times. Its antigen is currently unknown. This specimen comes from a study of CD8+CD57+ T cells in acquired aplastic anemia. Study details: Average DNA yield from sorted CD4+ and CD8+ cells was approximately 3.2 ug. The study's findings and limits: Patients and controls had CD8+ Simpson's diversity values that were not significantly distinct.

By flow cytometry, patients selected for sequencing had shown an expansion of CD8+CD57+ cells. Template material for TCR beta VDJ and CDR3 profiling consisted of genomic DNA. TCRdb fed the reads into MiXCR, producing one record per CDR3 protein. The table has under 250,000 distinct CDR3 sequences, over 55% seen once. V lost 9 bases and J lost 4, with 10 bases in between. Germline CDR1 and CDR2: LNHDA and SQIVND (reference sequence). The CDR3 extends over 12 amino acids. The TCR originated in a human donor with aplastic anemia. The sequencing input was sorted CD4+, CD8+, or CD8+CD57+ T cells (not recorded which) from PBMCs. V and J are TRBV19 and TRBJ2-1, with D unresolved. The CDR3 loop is CASGNIYNEQFF. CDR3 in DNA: TGTGCCAGCGGCAACATATACAATGAGCAGTTCTTC.